This T cell receptor beta chain appears in the sequencing data of a study of shared clonotypes between healthy human individuals. Study-level information: Per donor, three plates held CD4 naive cells, three held CD4 memory, two held CD8 naive and one held CD8 memory.

Regarding this clone: Its antigen is unidentified.

CD4+ cells yielded CD45RA+ naive and CD45RA-negative memory subsets. Sequenced by immunoSEQ multiplex PCR; TCRdb stores in-frame clones only, minus some. Of about a million clones in the sample, around 75% were seen once. The study, taken as a whole, reports: Shared clonotypes: approximately 5% naive CD4, about 4% naive CD8, less than 2.5% memory CD4, 0.4% memory CD8.

Germline CDR1 LGHNA, CDR2 YSLEER. The V and J ends lost 1 base and 10 bases, in that order; junction bases with no gene match: 7. The CDR3 has 14 residues. The receptor comes from a man between 18 and 29 years old in good health. V and J are TRBV4-3 and TRBJ2-1, with 7 nucleotides matching TRBD1. Sequencing was performed on memory CD4+ T cells sorted from blood. Specified subset: CD45RA-negative fraction. The DNA for the CDR3 is TGCGCCAGCAGCCAAGGGATACAGGGGCGGGAGCAGTTCTTC. Protein product: CASSQGIQGREQFF.